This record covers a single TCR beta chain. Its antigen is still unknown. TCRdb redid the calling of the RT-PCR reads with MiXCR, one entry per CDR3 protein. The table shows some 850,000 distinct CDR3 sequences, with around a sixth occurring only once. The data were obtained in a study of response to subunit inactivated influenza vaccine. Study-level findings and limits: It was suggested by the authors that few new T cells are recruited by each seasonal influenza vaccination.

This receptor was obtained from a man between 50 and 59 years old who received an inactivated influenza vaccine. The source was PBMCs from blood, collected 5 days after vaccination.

In DNA, the CDR3 is TGTGCCAGCAGTAGCGGGGGACCGAACACCGGGGAGCTGTTTTTT. Its protein product is CASSSGGPNTGELFF. This chain uses TRBV28 with TRBJ2-2, with 8 positions matching TRBD2. The CDR3 spans 15 residues. V shed 5 bases, J shed 0 bases, and the junction held 2 bases outside the gene matches. Germline assignment: CDR1 MDHEN and CDR2 SYDVKM.